This T cell receptor beta chain was sequenced during a study of cytomegalovirus exposure and HLA in healthy donors. CDR1 LGHNA and CDR2 YSLEER come from the germline V gene. The germline V and J ends were trimmed by 0 bases and 1 base, with 12 bases remaining between them. The CDR3 has 16 amino acids. With 60 Vbeta and 13 Jbeta primers, the PCR was carried out. Using immunoSEQ multiplex PCR, the repertoire was profiled, and TCRdb retains in-frame clones only, with some absent. The sample has about 190,000 clones, approximately 79% seen once. This clone was detected a few times. Its antigen is undetermined. Study findings and constraints: The likely origin of a cluster of highly shared sequence variants was a sequencing artifact.

The V gene is TRBV4-3, the J gene TRBJ1-1, with no clear D. The receptor was isolated from a young woman in good health and CMV-seronegative. The sequencing sample was made of PBMCs. Here the CDR3 DNA reads TGCGCCAGCAGCCAAGATAACGCGGTCACGAACACTGAAGCTTTCTTT. Protein: CASSQDNAVTNTEAFF.